This T cell receptor (beta chain) was identified during a study of CD8+CD57+ T cells in acquired aplastic anemia. Study information: Mean DNA quantity obtained from sorted CD4+ and CD8+ cells was 3 to 3.5 ug.

V dropped 9 bases and J dropped 16 bases, with 21 bases sitting between them. The V gene's germline CDR1 is SEHNR and CDR2 FQNEAQ (reference sequence). The CDR3 totals 12 residues. A remark on this clonotype: What it binds is not known.

Study-level results: Between the patient and control groups, CD8+ Simpson's diversity did not differ significantly.

According to the study, genomic DNA was the template for TCR beta VDJ and CDR3 profiling. Via MiXCR, TCRdb re-called the reads, giving one row per CDR3 protein. The repertoire consists of hundreds of thousands of distinct CDR3 sequences, with 82% occurring once and the leading ten covering 40% to 55%. All sequencing subjects had displayed CD8+CD57+ cell expansion on flow cytometry. Severe acquired aplastic anemia was diagnosed in all patients. Sequencing was performed on sorted CD4+, CD8+, or CD8+CD57+ T cells (not recorded which) from PBMCs. The chain employs TRBV7-9 and TRBJ2-2; D possibly uses TRBD1 or TRBD2 (6 bases each). The clonotype originates from a human donor with aplastic anemia. CDR3 sequence reads: CASRWGAEAQFF. In DNA form, the CDR3 reads TGTGCCAGTCGCTGGGGGGCGGAGGCCCAGTTTTTT.